This is a list of T cell receptor beta chains from one sample in a study of STAT5B mutations in CD4+ large granular lymphocyte leukemia. The table came from immunoSEQ multiplex PCR; TCRdb's copy has only in-frame clones and leaves some out. The data hold about 31,000 clones, with less than 75% observed a single time. Sequenced input: CD4+ T cells from blood buffy coats. These TCRs come from a human donor in good health. Each CDR3 is given with its conserved first and last residue. The D gene is left open where the match is weak. Only part of the rows carry a size: once, few, many, or a class if the clone is expanded.

J,D,V,size,CDR3,DNA
TRBJ1-1,TRBD1,TRBV10-3,.,CAISEMPGQVATEAFF,TGTGCCATCAGTGAAATGCCGGGACAGGTGGCGACTGAAGCTTTCTTT
TRBJ2-3,.,TRBV5-1,.,CASSLARASLADTQYF,TGCGCCAGCAGCTTGGCCCGGGCTAGTTTGGCAGATACGCAGTATTTT
TRBJ1-1,.,TRBV6-6,few,CASSYVRNEAFF,TGTGCCAGCAGTTACGTCAGGAATGAAGCTTTCTTT
TRBJ1-1,.,TRBV4-1,once,CASSRAMDTEAFF,TGCGCCAGCAGCCGCGCAATGGACACTGAAGCTTTCTTT
TRBJ2-3,.,TRBV2,.,CASGQGGRDTQYF,TGTGCCAGCGGCCAGGGGGGCCGGGATACGCAGTATTTT
TRBJ1-5,.,TRBV6-1,.,CASSEGNRGGNQPQHF,TGTGCCAGCAGTGAGGGAAACCGCGGGGGCAATCAGCCCCAGCATTTT
TRBJ1-2,TRBD1,TRBV5-1,.,CASSPRTGGGYGYTF,TGCGCCAGCAGCCCAAGGACAGGGGGCGGTTATGGCTACACCTTC
TRBJ2-7,TRBD1,TRBV10-2,.,CASSEGGQGAFGEQYF,TGCGCCAGCAGTGAAGGGGGACAGGGGGCTTTTGGTGAGCAGTACTTC
TRBJ1-6,TRBD1,TRBV7-2,once,CASSLSGGQANSPLHF,TGTGCCAGCAGCTTATCTGGGGGACAGGCAAATTCACCCCTCCACTTT
TRBJ2-5,TRBD2,TRBV7-6,.,CASSSSGGFIETQYF,TGTGCCAGCAGCTCCAGCGGGGGGTTCATAGAGACCCAGTACTTC
TRBJ1-5,.,TRBV28,.,CASSPTNSNQPQHF,TGTGCCAGCAGTCCGACCAATAGCAATCAGCCCCAGCATTTT
TRBJ2-5,TRBD2,TRBV7-3,.,CASSPTGGRWETQYF,TGTGCCAGCAGTCCGACGGGGGGGCGCTGGGAGACCCAGTACTTC
TRBJ1-2,.,TRBV7-2,.,CASSFSEGTGYTF,TGTGCCAGCAGCTTCTCAGAGGGTACTGGCTACACCTTC
TRBJ2-3,.,TRBV5-5,.,CASSFTPDTQYF,TGTGCCAGCAGCTTTACGCCAGATACGCAGTATTTT
TRBJ2-7,.,TRBV7-2,.,CASSLSTGWNEQYF,TGTGCCAGCAGCTTATCAACAGGGTGGAACGAGCAGTACTTC
TRBJ1-3,.,TRBV9,once,CASSQGSSGNTIYF,TGTGCCAGCAGTCAGGGCAGCTCTGGAAACACCATATATTTT
TRBJ1-3,.,TRBV29-1,.,CSARAASGNTIYF,TGCAGCGCAAGGGCAGCCTCTGGAAACACCATATATTTT
TRBJ1-6,.,TRBV18,.,CASSPSVGSPLHF,TGTGCCAGCTCACCTTCCGTAGGGTCACCCCTCCACTTT
TRBJ1-4,.,TRBV5-6,.,CASSLGQNNEKLFF,TGTGCCAGCAGCTTGGGACAGAATAATGAAAAACTGTTTTTT
TRBJ2-5,.,TRBV6-6,few,CASSHVWSEIQETQYF,TGTGCCAGCAGCCACGTCTGGAGTGAGATCCAAGAGACCCAGTACTTC
TRBJ2-7,TRBD2,TRBV5-1,once,CASSPRGGAPYEQYF,TGCGCCAGCAGCCCCCGCGGGGGGGCTCCCTACGAGCAGTACTTC
TRBJ2-5,TRBD2,TRBV7-2,.,CASSLTRSGGARQETQYF,TGTGCCAGCAGCTTAACTCGAAGCGGGGGGGCGAGACAAGAGACCCAGTACTTC
TRBJ2-7,.,TRBV7-2,.,CASSSMRRGPPYEQYF,TGTGCCAGCAGTTCCATGAGGCGGGGGCCTCCCTACGAGCAGTACTTC
TRBJ2-2,TRBD2,TRBV5-1,.,CASKSGGAATGELFF,TGCGCCAGCAAGAGCGGGGGGGCCGCGACCGGGGAGCTGTTTTTT
TRBJ2-7,TRBD2,TRBV7-8,.,CASSLAISGGSSSYEQYF,TGTGCCAGCAGCTTAGCTATTAGCGGGGGGTCGAGCTCCTACGAGCAGTACTTC
TRBJ1-2,.,TRBV10-3,once,CAINPGGVRGYGYTF,TGTGCCATCAATCCCGGAGGGGTGAGAGGCTATGGCTACACCTTC
TRBJ2-4,.,TRBV7-2,.,CASSLGNRIAKNIQYF,TGTGCCAGCAGCTTGGGTAACCGAATAGCCAAAAACATTCAGTACTTC
TRBJ1-5,.,TRBV7-8,.,CASSLQQTDQPQHF,TGTGCCAGCAGCTTACAACAGACAGATCAGCCCCAGCATTTT
TRBJ1-1,.,TRBV5-1,.,CASSLNPGLNTEAFF,TGCGCCAGCAGCCTCAATCCGGGCCTGAACACTGAAGCTTTCTTT
TRBJ2-5,.,TRBV7-7,.,CASSLNQGQTQYF,TGTGCTAGCAGCTTAAATCAAGGGCAGACCCAGTACTTC
TRBJ1-1,.,TRBV18,.,CASSPRGGESTEAFF,TGTGCCAGCTCACCTCGGGGAGGGGAGAGCACTGAAGCTTTCTTT
TRBJ1-2,.,TRBV27,.,CASSPAGEGSLNGYTF,TGTGCCAGCAGTCCCGCGGGGGAGGGGTCCCTTAATGGCTACACCTTC
TRBJ2-3,TRBD1,TRBV2,.,CASSENRDRVTGDTQYF,TGTGCCAGCAGTGAAAATCGGGACAGGGTGACGGGAGATACGCAGTATTTT
TRBJ2-5,TRBD2,TRBV4-2,.,CASSQGLAGETQYF,TGTGCCAGCAGCCAAGGACTAGCAGGGGAGACCCAGTACTTC
TRBJ2-3,.,TRBV20-1,.,CSPYGQNTQYF,TGCAGTCCCTACGGACAGAATACGCAGTATTTT
TRBJ2-5,TRBD1,TRBV7-7,.,CASGQGKTQYF,TGTGCCAGCGGACAGGGCAAGACCCAGTACTTC
TRBJ1-2,TRBD1,TRBV2,once,CATNLERTGGSGYTF,TGTGCCACCAACTTAGAGCGGACAGGGGGTTCTGGCTACACCTTC
TRBJ2-3,.,TRBV6-6,.,CASSYLRGISDTQYF,TGTGCCAGCAGTTACTTGCGGGGAATTTCGGATACGCAGTATTTT
TRBJ1-1,.,TRBV5-1,few,CASSLGVGNTEAFF,TGCGCCAGCAGCTTAGGGGTGGGGAACACTGAAGCTTTCTTT
TRBJ1-1,.,TRBV29-1,.,CSVEVTDLGTEAFF,TGCAGCGTTGAAGTTACAGATTTGGGCACTGAAGCTTTCTTT
TRBJ1-4,.,TRBV2,.,CASGPERGLEKLFF,TGTGCCAGCGGCCCGGAGAGAGGATTGGAAAAACTGTTTTTT
TRBJ2-1,.,TRBV4-1,.,CASSQDANGGPRDEQFF,TGCGCCAGCAGCCAAGATGCGAACGGGGGCCCGCGAGATGAGCAGTTCTTC
TRBJ2-7,.,TRBV9,.,CASSVAGKDEQYF,TGTGCCAGCAGCGTAGCCGGGAAGGACGAGCAGTACTTC
TRBJ2-3,.,TRBV4-3,.,CASSQDFSPSTDTQYF,TGCGCCAGCAGCCAAGATTTTAGCCCTAGCACAGATACGCAGTATTTT
TRBJ1-2,TRBD1,TRBV5-1,.,CASSWGTGGDYGYTF,TGCGCCAGCAGCTGGGGGACAGGGGGCGACTATGGCTACACCTTC
TRBJ1-6,.,TRBV6-5,few,CASYRDNNSPLHF,TGTGCCAGTTACCGGGACAATAATTCACCCCTCCACTTT
TRBJ1-2,.,TRBV5-8,.,CASSSQNPGDGYTF,TGTGCCAGCAGCTCTCAGAACCCAGGGGATGGCTACACCTTC
TRBJ2-7,TRBD1,TRBV6-1,few,CASSADRLREQYF,TGTGCCAGCAGTGCGGACAGGTTACGAGAGCAGTACTTC
TRBJ1-5,.,TRBV6-5,.,CASSYGRGGYSQHF,TGTGCCAGCAGTTACGGAAGGGGGGGTTATTCCCAGCATTTT
TRBJ1-5,TRBD1,TRBV2,.,CASSRQGQQPQHF,TGTGCCAGCAGTAGACAGGGCCAACAGCCCCAGCATTTT
TRBJ1-5,.,TRBV18,.,CASSTILSNQPQHF,TGTGCCAGCTCCACGATCCTGAGCAATCAGCCCCAGCATTTT
TRBJ2-2,.,TRBV7-2,once,CASSQDGKITGELFF,TGTGCCAGCAGCCAAGACGGGAAAATCACCGGGGAGCTGTTTTTT
TRBJ2-6,.,TRBV9,.,CASSVGGAAGANVLTF,TGTGCCAGCAGCGTAGGAGGGGCGGCTGGGGCCAACGTCCTGACTTTC
TRBJ2-3,TRBD2,TRBV4-3,.,CASSTAGGSTDTQYF,TGCGCCAGCAGCACGGCGGGGGGGAGCACAGATACGCAGTATTTT
TRBJ1-2,TRBD1,TRBV2,.,CASSPGQGSSGYTF,TGTGCCAGCTCCCCGGGACAGGGGAGTAGTGGCTACACCTTC
TRBJ1-1,.,TRBV5-1,few,CASSLGSNTEAFF,TGCGCCAGCAGCTTGGGGAGTAACACTGAAGCTTTCTTT
TRBJ2-7,TRBD2,TRBV28,.,CAIQRGGLSSYEQYF,TGTGCCATTCAACGGGGGGGGCTAAGCTCCTACGAGCAGTACTTC